This TCR beta chain was observed in a study of beta chain bispecific antibodies for T cell cancers. Findings of the study overall: Most targeted TRBV signal came from the leukemia cell line cells, not normal T cells.

This clonotype was seen repeatedly, ten times or more. Its antigen is undetermined. The J segment lost 8 bases and the V segment lost 0 bases, leaving 7 bases of the junction unmatched. The CDR3 is 15 residues long. The germline V gene encodes CDR1 MGHRA and CDR2 YSYEKL. In TCRdb, the 5' RACE reads were re-called with MiXCR into one record per CDR3 protein. The sample shows about 20,000 distinct CDR3 sequences, approximately 2.6% of them seen only once. Expansion lasted 2 to 4 days, with either anti-CD3 antibody OKT3 or CD3/CD28 beads. The sequence came from a human donor in good health. Some clones in this sample may be carry-over from other donors' samples. The V call is TRBV4-1, the J call TRBJ2-5; 9 positions agree with TRBD2. The source material was healthy donor T cells cultured with leukemia cells. In DNA form, the CDR3 reads TGCGCCAGCAGCCAAGATCCAGGACTAGCGCATACCCAGTACTTC. It yields the protein CASSQDPGLAHTQYF.